Each of the 5 T cell receptor beta chains below was sequenced from the same sample in a study of blood T cell repertoires in COVID-19 (dated by TCRdb to about 2020). The library was generated by the immunoSEQ multiplex PCR assay. The source is immuneACCESS, and TCRdb retained only in-frame sequences with V and J called. Part of the clones is not carried over; for the studies checked, unresolved V genes explain less than half of this, and the remainder is unexplained. This sample holds over 65,000 clones; 81% were observed only once. Approximately 40% of the sample goes to the ten largest clones. The sample taken for sequencing was peripheral blood. The receptors were gathered from a man older than 75 with acute or convalescent COVID-19.

The table lists this clone with a count of one. V gene TRBV6-5 combines with J gene TRBJ2-5; TRBD2 matches 7 bases. V dropped 1 base and J dropped 5; count of bases not matched to a gene: 4. This CDR3 is 14 amino acids long. Germline V CDR1 and CDR2: MNHEY, SVGAGI. The CDR3 DNA is TGTGCCAGCAGTTACTGGCGGGGAGGGGAGACCCAGTACTTC. Encoded protein: CASSYWRGGETQYF.

V gene TRBV2 combines with J gene TRBJ2-7; TRBD2 matches at 11 bases. This CDR3 region has 15 residues. The trim removed 6 bases at V and 3 bases at J, leaving 7 bases unmatched. CDR1 and CDR2 (germline): SNHLY, FYNNEI. CDR3 sequence: CASRITGTSGYEQYF. The CDR3 nucleotides are TGTGCCAGCAGGATTACCGGGACTAGCGGCTACGAGCAGTACTTC. Full variable domain (rest looked up from reference TRBV2 and TRBJ2-7): EPEVTQTPSHQVTQMGQEVILRCVPISNHLYFYWYRQILGQKVEFLVSFYNNEISEKSEIFDDQFSVERPDGSNFTLKIRSTKLEDSAMYFCASRITGTSGYEQYFGPGTRLTVT.

The V and J genes are TRBV4-3 and TRBJ1-4; 9 positions agree with TRBD1. Germline V CDR1 and CDR2: LGHNA, YSLEER. V shed 4 bases and J 0 bases; nucleotides not matched to a gene: 3. The CDR3 covers 16 residues. CDR3 loop: CASSPGQGTTNEKLFF. CDR3 DNA sequence: TGCGCCAGCAGCCCCGGACAGGGGACAACTAATGAAAAACTGTTTTTT.

This sequence joins TRBV2 and TRBJ2-2; the D gene is possibly TRBD1 (5 bases). CDR3 length: 13 residues. Deletions cut 6 bases from V and 5 bases from J, with 10 bases between. In germline, CDR1 is SNHLY, CDR2 FYNNEI. This CDR3 reads CASRGRATGELFF. DNA of the CDR3: TGTGCCAGCAGGGGCAGGGCAACCGGGGAGCTGTTTTTT. The variable domain in full, with the rest retrieved from reference TRBV2 and TRBJ2-2, is EPEVTQTPSHQVTQMGQEVILRCVPISNHLYFYWYRQILGQKVEFLVSFYNNEISEKSEIFDDQFSVERPDGSNFTLKIRSTKLEDSAMYFCASRGRATGELFFGEGSRLTVL.

For this clone: Because the CDR3's place on the DNA is in doubt, the DNA is left out and the CDR3 is given as listed by TCRdb. The chain uses TRBV6-6 and TRBJ2-7; TRBD1, as called in the table, went unchecked against the DNA. Germline CDR1 is MNHNY and CDR2 is SVGAGI (reference sequence). The CDR3 extends over 14 residues, inclusive of both ends. CDR3 loop: CASSFGTGSPLLYF.